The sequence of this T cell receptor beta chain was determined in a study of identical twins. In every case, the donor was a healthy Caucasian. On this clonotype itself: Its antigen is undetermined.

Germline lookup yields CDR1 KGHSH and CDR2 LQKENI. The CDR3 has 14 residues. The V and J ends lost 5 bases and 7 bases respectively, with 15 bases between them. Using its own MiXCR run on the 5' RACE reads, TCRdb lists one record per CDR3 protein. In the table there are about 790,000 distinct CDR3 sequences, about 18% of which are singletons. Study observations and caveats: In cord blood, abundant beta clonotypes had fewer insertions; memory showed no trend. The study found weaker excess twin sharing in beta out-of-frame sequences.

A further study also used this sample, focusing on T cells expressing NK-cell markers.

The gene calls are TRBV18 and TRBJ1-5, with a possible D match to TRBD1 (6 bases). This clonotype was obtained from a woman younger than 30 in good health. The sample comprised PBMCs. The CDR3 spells CASSSGQILQPQHF. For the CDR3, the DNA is TGTGCCAGCTCAAGTGGACAGATCCTGCAGCCCCAGCATTTT.